The 30 T cell receptor beta chains below all came from one sample that was sequenced in a study of cytomegalovirus exposure and HLA in healthy donors. Vbeta (60) and Jbeta (13) primers were used in the PCR. The assay was immunoSEQ multiplex PCR, and TCRdb's table has in-frame clones only and misses some. The table for this sample gives around 190,000 clones. Material: PBMCs. Receptor source: a woman in her 30s in good health and CMV-seropositive.

The chain is built from TRBV5-1 and TRBJ1-1, with D possibly matching TRBD1 (5 bases). From germline, CDR1 is SGHRS and CDR2 YFSETQ. V was pared by 2 bases and J by 2 bases, with 10 bases between. This CDR3 is 14 amino acids long. CDR3 bases: TGCGCCAGCAGCTTCGAACAGGTTAACACTGAAGCTTTCTTT. It is translated as CASSFEQVNTEAFF.

The chain recombines TRBV5-4 with TRBJ1-2; D perhaps matches TRBD1 (6 bases). Trimming stripped 7 bases from V and 7 bases from J, with 17 bases between. The germline V gene has CDR1 SGHNT and CDR2 YYREEE (reference sequence). The CDR3 contains 13 residues. In DNA form, the CDR3 reads TGTGCCAGCCGAGGACAGTCCGGGCCTGGCTACACCTTC. This translates into CASRGQSGPGYTF.

The chain joins TRBV28 to TRBJ1-5; possibly TRBD1 for D (5 bases). CDR1 MDHEN and CDR2 SYDVKM come from the germline V gene. V lost 4 bases and J lost 0, with 13 bases in between. The CDR3 covers 16 residues. This CDR3 is CASSSPGGYSNQPQHF. In DNA form, the CDR3 reads TGTGCCAGCAGTTCCCCCGGGGGGTATAGCAATCAGCCCCAGCATTTT.

The chain is built from TRBV4-2 and TRBJ2-6; TRBD2 matches 13 bases. J was trimmed by 2 bases and V by 1 base; bases with no gene match: 5. In germline, CDR1 is LGHNA, CDR2 YNFKEQ. The CDR3 has 19 amino acids. In DNA form, the CDR3 reads TGTGCCAGCAGCCAAGCAACTAGCGGGGGGGCACCTGGGGCCAACGTCCTGACTTTC. Protein product: CASSQATSGGAPGANVLTF.

The chain is built from TRBV6-4 and TRBJ1-2; 10 bases agree with TRBD1. Germline CDR1 reads MRHNA; CDR2 reads SNTAGT. V shed 6 bases and J 5 bases; nucleotides not matched to a gene: 3. The CDR3 covers 13 residues. CDR3 DNA sequence: TGTGCCAGCAGGCTGGGACAGGGGTATGGCTACACCTTC. Encoded protein: CASRLGQGYGYTF.

The V call is TRBV10-2, the J call TRBJ2-2; 14 nucleotides align to TRBD2. This CDR3 contains 16 residues. Trimming at V came to 6 bases and at J to 4 bases, leaving 4 bases not matched to a gene. Looked up from germline, CDR1 is WSHSY and CDR2 is SAAADI. Written as DNA, the CDR3 is TGCGCCAGCAGCTCGGGACTAGCGGGAGCCACCGGGGAGCTGTTTTTT. Its protein is CASSSGLAGATGELFF.

The chain has TRBV5-1 and TRBJ2-1, with TRBD2 matching over 8 bases. Trimming removed 2 bases from V and 1 base from J; junction bases left unmatched: 5. The CDR3 runs to 16 residues. Germline CDR1 is SGHRS and CDR2 is YFSETQ. CDR3 coding DNA: TGCGCCAGCAGCTTTGCGGGGGGCCGTTCCTACAATGAGCAGTTCTTC. It is translated as CASSFAGGRSYNEQFF.

This chain links TRBV6-1 with TRBJ2-1; maybe TRBD2 (6 bases). This CDR3 comprises 15 residues. Germline V gene lookup returns CDR1 MNHNS and CDR2 SASEGT. The V and J ends lost 0 bases and 3 bases respectively, with 9 bases between them. DNA of the CDR3: TGTGCCAGCAGTGAAGCGACTAGTCACTACAATGAGCAGTTCTTC. The encoded protein is CASSEATSHYNEQFF.

This chain uses TRBV5-1 with TRBJ2-2; weak D call: TRBD2 (5 bases). The V and J ends lost 0 bases and 4 bases respectively, with 10 bases between them. The germline V gene has CDR1 SGHRS and CDR2 YFSETQ. The CDR3 spans 15 residues. The CDR3 nucleotides are TGCGCCAGCAGCTTGGTTGCGGGCGGCACCGGGGAGCTGTTTTTT. This encodes CASSLVAGGTGELFF.

The V call is TRBV6-6, the J call TRBJ1-2, with a weak D call TRBD1 (6 bases). Deletions cut 0 bases from V and 6 bases from J, with 14 bases between. The germline gives CDR1 MNHNY, CDR2 SVGAGI (reference sequence). The length of the CDR3 is 15 residues. This CDR3 reads CASSYSVDRLNGYTF. The CDR3 DNA reads TGTGCCAGCAGTTACTCCGTAGACAGGCTCAATGGCTACACCTTC.

The V and J genes are TRBV27 and TRBJ2-7; tentative D call: TRBD2 (5 bases). With 10 bases removed from V and 4 bases from J, the gap between germline ends came to 11 bases. The germline gives CDR1 MNHEY, CDR2 SMNVEV (reference sequence). The CDR3 spans 11 residues. CDR3 protein: CATGVAYEQYF. The CDR3 DNA follows: TGTGCCACCGGAGTAGCGTACGAGCAGTACTTC.

The chain is built from TRBV6-5 and TRBJ1-1; D remains ambiguous. This CDR3 comprises 13 residues. The V end was cut by 4 bases, the J end by 10 bases, with 16 bases between. Per germline, CDR1 MNHEY and CDR2 SVGAGI. CDR3 loop: CASSSYTGEVAFF. As DNA, the CDR3 is TGTGCCAGCAGTTCCTATACCGGGGAGGTAGCTTTCTTT.

This rearrangement joins TRBV6-5 to TRBJ2-3; D is ambiguous. This CDR3 region has 14 residues. CDR1 is MNHEY and CDR2 is SVGAGI in the germline V gene. The V end was cut by 6 bases, the J end by 2 bases, with 12 bases between. The CDR3 DNA sequence: TGTGCCAGCAGCCGCGACACATCCACAGATACGCAGTATTTT. As protein: CASSRDTSTDTQYF.

V gene TRBV9 combines with J gene TRBJ1-2, with TRBD1 as a possible D gene (6 bases). In germline, CDR1 is SGDLS, CDR2 YYNGEE. V was clipped by 0 bases and J by 4 bases, with 13 bases between them. CDR3 length: 15 residues. CDR3 region: CASSVDTGMVYGYTF. Written as DNA, the CDR3 is TGTGCCAGCAGCGTAGATACAGGGATGGTCTATGGCTACACCTTC.

Points on this clone: The junction and the germline gene differ at one end; a read error may be behind it. The rearrangement joins TRBV15 to TRBJ1-5; maybe TRBD1 (6 bases). The CDR3 runs to 14 residues. CDR1 is LNHNV, CDR2 YYDKDF, per germline (reference sequence). In DNA form, the CDR3 reads TGTGCCACCGGCAGGCCAGGGGGCAATCAGCCCCAGCATTTT. It encodes CATGRPGGNQPQHF.

This chain connects TRBV5-1 to TRBJ1-2; 12 bases map to TRBD1. The CDR3 is 14 amino acids. Germline V gene sequence: CDR1 SGHRS, CDR2 YFSETQ. V shed 4 bases, J shed 4 bases, and the junction held 2 bases outside the gene matches. The CDR3 DNA reads TGCGCCAGCAGCAGGGACAGGGGGCTCTATGGCTACACCTTC. It translates to CASSRDRGLYGYTF.

The rearrangement joins TRBV28 to TRBJ1-1, with 7 positions matching TRBD1. With V trimmed by 6 bases and J by 5 bases, 6 bases remained unmatched. The germline V gene encodes CDR1 MDHEN and CDR2 SYDVKM. This CDR3 region has 13 residues. CDR3 nucleotides: TGTGCCAGCAGAACGGGACAGCCTACTGAAGCTTTCTTT. Translating gives CASRTGQPTEAFF.

The rearrangement links TRBV6-5 to TRBJ1-1; TRBD1 matches 12 bases. Trimming took 6 bases from V and 8 from J; bases not matched to a gene: 4. The CDR3 is made up of 13 amino acids. CDR1 is MNHEY and CDR2 is SVGAGI in the germline V gene. The CDR3 sequence: CASRGTGGREAFF. The CDR3 nucleotides are TGTGCCAGCAGGGGGACAGGGGGCAGAGAAGCTTTCTTT.

For this clone: Additional DNA sequences in this sample encode the identical CDR3. CDR3 loop: CATSRDIRGGRNQPQHF. As DNA, the CDR3 is TGTGCCACCAGCAGAGATATAAGGGGAGGAAGGAATCAGCCCCAGCATTTT. The chain links TRBV15 to TRBJ1-5, with D tentatively TRBD1 (5 bases). Germline V gives CDR1 LNHNV, CDR2 YYDKDF (reference sequence). This CDR3 is built from 17 residues. V lost 0 bases to trimming and J lost 4 bases, with 16 bases between them.

The chain carries TRBV4-1 and TRBJ1-2, with 10 nucleotides matching TRBD1. The V segment lost 4 bases and the J segment 4 bases; nucleotides outside the gene matches: 6. The CDR3 spans 15 residues. Germline lookup yields CDR1 MGHRA and CDR2 YSYEKL. Here the CDR3 DNA reads TGCGCCAGCAGCCCAGGGGACAGGGGCTTCTATGGCTACACCTTC. Encoded protein: CASSPGDRGFYGYTF.

The chain links TRBV29-1 to TRBJ1-4, with a weak D call TRBD1 (6 bases). Deletions cut 4 bases from V and 8 bases from J, with 23 bases between. The V gene's germline CDR1 is SQVTM and CDR2 ANQGSEA. The CDR3 is 16 amino acids. CDR3 in amino acids: CSVAAPLTGRVEKLFF. CDR3 in DNA: TGCAGCGTTGCGGCCCCCCTAACAGGGCGCGTGGAAAAACTGTTTTTT.

This chain uses TRBV7-6 with TRBJ2-3, with D maybe TRBD1 (7 bases). CDR1 SGHVS and CDR2 FNYEAQ come from the germline V gene. V was cut by 5 bases and J by 3 bases, with 24 bases left in between. This CDR3 region has 18 residues. CDR3: CASSALQGRIRGTDTQYF. CDR3 nucleotides: TGTGCCAGCAGCGCCTTACAGGGGAGGATCAGGGGGACAGATACGCAGTATTTT.

V is TRBV2 and J is TRBJ1-1; D ambiguous. Germline values: CDR1 SNHLY, CDR2 FYNNEI. The CDR3 has 11 residues. The V gene lost 4 bases and the J gene lost 10 bases, with 10 bases spanning the gap. The CDR3 reads CASSGITRAFF. CDR3 nucleotides: TGTGCCAGCAGTGGAATAACTCGAGCTTTCTTT.

This chain connects TRBV15 to TRBJ1-3; D is ambiguous. The germline V and J ends were trimmed by 0 bases and 0 bases, with 9 bases remaining between them. Germline loops: CDR1 LNHNV, CDR2 YYDKDF (reference sequence). The CDR3 has 16 residues. DNA of the CDR3: TGTGCCACCAGCAGAGATCGGGGTGTCTCTGGAAACACCATATATTTT. Residues: CATSRDRGVSGNTIYF.

The rearrangement joins TRBV7-9 to TRBJ1-1, with a possible D match to TRBD1 (5 bases). Germline V gene data show CDR1 as SEHNR and CDR2 as FQNEAQ (reference sequence). The CDR3 is made up of 13 amino acids. The V gene lost 7 bases and the J gene lost 2 bases, with 11 bases spanning the gap. For the CDR3, the DNA is TGTGCCAGCATCAGGACACCTAACACTGAAGCTTTCTTT. Its protein is CASIRTPNTEAFF.

V gene TRBV28 combines with J gene TRBJ2-7; D perhaps matches TRBD2 (5 bases). Germline V gives CDR1 MDHEN, CDR2 SYDVKM. The V end lost 6 bases, the J end lost 0 bases, and 6 bases lay between the germline ends. The CDR3 is 12 amino acids. The CDR3 DNA is TGTGCCAGCAGGGGGAGCTCCTACGAGCAGTACTTC. The encoded protein is CASRGSSYEQYF.

The chain has TRBV6-5 and TRBJ1-2; D is unclear. The germline CDR1 and CDR2 sequences are MNHEY and SVGAGI. CDR3 length: 13 residues. V was clipped by 0 bases and J by 4 bases, with 6 bases between them. CDR3 loop: CASSYSPLYGYTF. The CDR3 nucleotides are TGTGCCAGCAGTTACTCTCCCCTCTATGGCTACACCTTC.

The V and J genes are TRBV14 and TRBJ2-7; possibly TRBD1 for D (6 bases). V lost 1 base and J lost 6, with 13 bases in between. Germline values: CDR1 SGHDN, CDR2 FVKESK. CDR3 length: 14 residues. CDR3 sequence (DNA): TGTGCCAGCAGCCAAGCTCAGGGGTGGGCCGAGCAGTACTTC. This codes for CASSQAQGWAEQYF.

V and J are TRBV5-1 and TRBJ1-2, with D uncertain. Germline-derived CDR1 and CDR2 are SGHRS and YFSETQ. The CDR3 spans 13 residues. V lost 0 bases and J lost 5, with 8 bases in between. CDR3: CASSLESGYGYTF. In nucleotides, the CDR3 is TGCGCCAGCAGCTTGGAAAGCGGTTATGGCTACACCTTC.

About this clone: One end of the junction does not line up with germline, which may come from a read error. The chain employs TRBV6-1 and TRBJ1-5; 11 positions agree with TRBD1. The CDR3 runs 15 residues. The germline gives CDR1 MNHNS, CDR2 SASEGT. The CDR3 is CASSVRTGGNQPQHF. The DNA of the CDR3 is TGTGCCAGCAGTGTTAGGACAGGGGGCAACCAGCCCCAGCATTTT.